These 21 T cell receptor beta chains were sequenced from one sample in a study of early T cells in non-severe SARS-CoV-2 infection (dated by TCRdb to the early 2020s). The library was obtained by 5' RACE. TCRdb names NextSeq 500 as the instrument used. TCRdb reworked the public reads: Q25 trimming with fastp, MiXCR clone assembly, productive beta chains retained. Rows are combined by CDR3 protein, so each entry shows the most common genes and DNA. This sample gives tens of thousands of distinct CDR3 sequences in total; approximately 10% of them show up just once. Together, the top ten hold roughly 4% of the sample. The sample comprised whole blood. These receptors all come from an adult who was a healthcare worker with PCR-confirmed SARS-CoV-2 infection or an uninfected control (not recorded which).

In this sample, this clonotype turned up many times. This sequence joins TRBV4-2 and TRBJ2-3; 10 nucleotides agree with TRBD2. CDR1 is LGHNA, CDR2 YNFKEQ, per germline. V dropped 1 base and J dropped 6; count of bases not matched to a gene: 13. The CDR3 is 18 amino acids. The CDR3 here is CASSQVSIGSSGGDTQYF. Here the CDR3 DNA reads TGTGCCAGCAGCCAAGTTAGCATAGGGTCTAGCGGGGGTGATACGCAGTATTTT.

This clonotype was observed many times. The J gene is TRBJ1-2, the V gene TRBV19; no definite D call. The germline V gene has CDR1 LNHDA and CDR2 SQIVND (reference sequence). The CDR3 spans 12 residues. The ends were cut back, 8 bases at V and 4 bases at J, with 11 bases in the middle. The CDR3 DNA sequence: TGTGCCAGTGCCCGGAACTCCTATGGCTACACCTTC. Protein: CASARNSYGYTF.

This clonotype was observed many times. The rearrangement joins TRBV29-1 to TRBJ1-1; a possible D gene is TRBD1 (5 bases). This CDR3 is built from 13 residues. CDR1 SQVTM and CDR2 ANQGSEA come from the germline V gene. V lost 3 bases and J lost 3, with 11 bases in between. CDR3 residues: CSVDGGRDTEAFF. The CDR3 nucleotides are TGCAGCGTTGACGGGGGTCGGGACACTGAAGCTTTCTTT.

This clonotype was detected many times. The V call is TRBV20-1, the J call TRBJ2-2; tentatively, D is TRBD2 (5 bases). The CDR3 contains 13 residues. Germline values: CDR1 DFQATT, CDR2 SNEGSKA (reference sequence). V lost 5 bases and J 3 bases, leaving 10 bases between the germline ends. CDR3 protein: CSAPRADTGELFF. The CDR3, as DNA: TGCAGTGCTCCGCGGGCCGACACCGGGGAGCTGTTTTTT.

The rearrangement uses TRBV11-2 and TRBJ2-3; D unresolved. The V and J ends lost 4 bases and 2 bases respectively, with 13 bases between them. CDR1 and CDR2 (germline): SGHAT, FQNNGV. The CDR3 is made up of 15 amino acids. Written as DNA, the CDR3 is TGTGCCAGCAGCTCCAGTAGTGGGATCACAGATACGCAGTATTTT. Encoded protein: CASSSSSGITDTQYF.

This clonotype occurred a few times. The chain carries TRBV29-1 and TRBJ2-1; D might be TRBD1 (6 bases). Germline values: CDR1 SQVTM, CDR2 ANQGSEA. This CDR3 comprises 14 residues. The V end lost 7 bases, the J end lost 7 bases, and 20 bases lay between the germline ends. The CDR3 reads CSAGRGEGVNEQFF. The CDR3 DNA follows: TGCAGCGCCGGCAGAGGCGAGGGGGTGAATGAGCAGTTCTTC.

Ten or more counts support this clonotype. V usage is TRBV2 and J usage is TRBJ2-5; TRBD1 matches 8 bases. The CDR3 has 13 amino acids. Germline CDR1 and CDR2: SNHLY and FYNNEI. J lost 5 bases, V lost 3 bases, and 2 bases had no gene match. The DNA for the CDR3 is TGTGCCAGCAGTGACGGGACAGGCGAGACCCAGTACTTC. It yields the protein CASSDGTGETQYF. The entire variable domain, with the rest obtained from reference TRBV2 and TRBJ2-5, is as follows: EPEVTQTPSHQVTQMGQEVILRCVPISNHLYFYWYRQILGQKVEFLVSFYNNEISEKSEIFDDQFSVERPDGSNFTLKIRSTKLEDSAMYFCASSDGTGETQYFGPGTRLLVL.

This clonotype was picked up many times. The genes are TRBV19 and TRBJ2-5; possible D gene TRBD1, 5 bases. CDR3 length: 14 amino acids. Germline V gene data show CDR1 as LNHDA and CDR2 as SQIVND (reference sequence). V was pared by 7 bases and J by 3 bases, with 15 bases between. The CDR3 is CASTASDTKETQYF. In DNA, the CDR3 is TGTGCCAGTACTGCTTCGGACACGAAAGAGACCCAGTACTTC.

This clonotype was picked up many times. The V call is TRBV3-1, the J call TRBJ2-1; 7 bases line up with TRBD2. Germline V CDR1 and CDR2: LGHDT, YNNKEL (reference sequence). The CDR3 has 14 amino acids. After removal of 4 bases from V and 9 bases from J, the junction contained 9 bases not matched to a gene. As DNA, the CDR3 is TGTGCCAGCAGCCCCCAAGGAGGGAGGGGTGAGCAGTTCTTC. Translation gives CASSPQGGRGEQFF.

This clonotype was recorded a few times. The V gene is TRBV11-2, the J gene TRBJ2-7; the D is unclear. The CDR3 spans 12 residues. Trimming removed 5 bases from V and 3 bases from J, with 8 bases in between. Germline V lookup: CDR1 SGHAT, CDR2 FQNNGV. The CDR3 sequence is CASSPTGYEQYF. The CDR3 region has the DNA TGTGCCAGCAGCCCCACGGGCTACGAGCAGTACTTC.

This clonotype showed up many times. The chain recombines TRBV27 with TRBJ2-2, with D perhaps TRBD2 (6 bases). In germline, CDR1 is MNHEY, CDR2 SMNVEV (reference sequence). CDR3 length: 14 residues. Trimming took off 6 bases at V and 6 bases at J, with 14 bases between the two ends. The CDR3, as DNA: TGTGCCAGCAGGCTCCAAGGGGAGGCCGGGGAGCTGTTTTTT. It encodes CASRLQGEAGELFF.

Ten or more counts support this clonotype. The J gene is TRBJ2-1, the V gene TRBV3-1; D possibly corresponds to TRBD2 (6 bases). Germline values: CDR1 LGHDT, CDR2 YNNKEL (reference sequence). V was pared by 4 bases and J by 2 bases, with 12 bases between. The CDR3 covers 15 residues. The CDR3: CASSPSTRPYNEQFF. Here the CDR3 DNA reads TGTGCCAGCAGCCCCTCGACTAGACCCTACAATGAGCAGTTCTTC.

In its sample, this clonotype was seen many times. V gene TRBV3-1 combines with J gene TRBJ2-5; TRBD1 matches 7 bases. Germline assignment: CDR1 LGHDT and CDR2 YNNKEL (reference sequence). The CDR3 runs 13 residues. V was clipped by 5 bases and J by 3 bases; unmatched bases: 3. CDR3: CASSYQGEETQYF. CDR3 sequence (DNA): TGTGCCAGCAGCTACCAGGGGGAAGAGACCCAGTACTTC.

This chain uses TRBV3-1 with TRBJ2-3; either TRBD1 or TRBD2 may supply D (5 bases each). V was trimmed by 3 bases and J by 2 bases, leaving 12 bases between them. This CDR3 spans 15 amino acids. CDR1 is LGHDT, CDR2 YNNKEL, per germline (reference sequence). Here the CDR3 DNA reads TGTGCCAGCAGCCATTCAACGGGGCTCACAGATACGCAGTATTTT. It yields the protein CASSHSTGLTDTQYF.

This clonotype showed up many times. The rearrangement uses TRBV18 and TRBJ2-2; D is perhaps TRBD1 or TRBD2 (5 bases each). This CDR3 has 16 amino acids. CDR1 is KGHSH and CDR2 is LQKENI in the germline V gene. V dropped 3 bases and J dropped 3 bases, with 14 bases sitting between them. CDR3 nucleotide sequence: TGTGCCAGCTCACCTACGGGACCAGGTCACACCGGGGAGCTGTTTTTT. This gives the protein CASSPTGPGHTGELFF.

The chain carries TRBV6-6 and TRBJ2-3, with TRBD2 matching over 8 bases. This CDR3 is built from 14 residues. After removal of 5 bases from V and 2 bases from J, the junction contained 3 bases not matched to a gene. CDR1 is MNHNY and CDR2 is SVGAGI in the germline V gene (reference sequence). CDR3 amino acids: CASSLGRATDTQYF. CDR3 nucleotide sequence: TGTGCCAGCAGTCTCGGGAGGGCCACAGATACGCAGTATTTT.

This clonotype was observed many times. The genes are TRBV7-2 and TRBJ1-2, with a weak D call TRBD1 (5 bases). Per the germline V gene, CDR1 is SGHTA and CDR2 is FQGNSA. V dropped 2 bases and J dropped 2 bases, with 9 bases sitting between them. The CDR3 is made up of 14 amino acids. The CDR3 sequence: CASSLRGENYGYTF. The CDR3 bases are TGTGCCAGCAGCTTAAGGGGCGAGAACTATGGCTACACCTTC.

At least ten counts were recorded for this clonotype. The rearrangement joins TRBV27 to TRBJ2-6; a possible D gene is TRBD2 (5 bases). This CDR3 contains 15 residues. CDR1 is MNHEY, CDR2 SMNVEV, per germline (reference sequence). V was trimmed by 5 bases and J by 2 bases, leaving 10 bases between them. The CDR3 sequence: CASSAGRAGANVLTF. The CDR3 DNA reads TGTGCCAGCAGTGCTGGGCGGGCTGGGGCCAACGTCCTGACTTTC.

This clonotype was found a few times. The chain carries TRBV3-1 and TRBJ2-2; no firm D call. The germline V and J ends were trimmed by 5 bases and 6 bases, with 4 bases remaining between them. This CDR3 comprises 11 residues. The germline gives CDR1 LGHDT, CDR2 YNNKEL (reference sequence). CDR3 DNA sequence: TGTGCCAGCAGCGGGGCCGGGGAGCTGTTTTTT. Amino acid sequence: CASSGAGELFF.

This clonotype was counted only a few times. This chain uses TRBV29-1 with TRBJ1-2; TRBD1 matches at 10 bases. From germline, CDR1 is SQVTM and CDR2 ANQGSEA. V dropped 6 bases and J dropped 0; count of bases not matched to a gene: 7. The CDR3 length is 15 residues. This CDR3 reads CSVERDRGSNYGYTF. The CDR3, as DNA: TGCAGCGTGGAAAGGGACAGGGGTTCTAACTATGGCTACACCTTC. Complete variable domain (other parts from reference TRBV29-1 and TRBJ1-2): SAVISQKPSRDICQRGTSLTIQCQVDSQVTMMFWYRQQPGQSLTLIATANQGSEATYESGFVIDKFPISRPNLTFSTLTVSNMSPEDSSIYLCSVERDRGSNYGYTFGSGTRLTVV.

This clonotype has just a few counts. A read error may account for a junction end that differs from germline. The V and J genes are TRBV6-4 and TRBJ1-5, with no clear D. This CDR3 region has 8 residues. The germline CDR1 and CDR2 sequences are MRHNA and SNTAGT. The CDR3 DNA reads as TGTGCCACCCCCCTCGTTTATTTT. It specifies CATPLVYF.